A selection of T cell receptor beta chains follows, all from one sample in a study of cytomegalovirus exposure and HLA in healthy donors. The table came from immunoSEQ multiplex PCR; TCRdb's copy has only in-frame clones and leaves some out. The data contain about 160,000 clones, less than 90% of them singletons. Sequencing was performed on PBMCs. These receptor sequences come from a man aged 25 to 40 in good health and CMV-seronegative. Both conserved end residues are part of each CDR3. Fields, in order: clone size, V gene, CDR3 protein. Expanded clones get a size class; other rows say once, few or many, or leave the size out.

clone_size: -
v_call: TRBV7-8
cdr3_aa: CASSLGSGTLAGETQYF

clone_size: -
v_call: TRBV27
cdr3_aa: CASSFLAGNSYNEQFF

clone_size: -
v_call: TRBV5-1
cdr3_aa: CASSGGTAYEQYF

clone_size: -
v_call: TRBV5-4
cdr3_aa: CASSFIDRANYGYTF

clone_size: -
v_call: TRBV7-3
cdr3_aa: CASSQGGAAFGYTF

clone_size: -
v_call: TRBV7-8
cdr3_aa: CASSFFREQETQYF

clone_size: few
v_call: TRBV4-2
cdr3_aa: CASIGTGKNEQFF

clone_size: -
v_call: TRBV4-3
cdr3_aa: CASSRTSGSRGEETQYF

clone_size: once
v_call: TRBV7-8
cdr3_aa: CASSLGSRTGVSYEQYF

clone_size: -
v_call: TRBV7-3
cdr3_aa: CASGLAGGYEQFF

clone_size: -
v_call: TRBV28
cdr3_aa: CASSLDPRRGGGYF

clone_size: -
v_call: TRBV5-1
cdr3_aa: CASSLGTSGILTDTQYF

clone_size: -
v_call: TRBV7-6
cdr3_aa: CASSSGTGNSNQPQHF

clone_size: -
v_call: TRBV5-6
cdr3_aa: CASSTTAGTRYNEQFF

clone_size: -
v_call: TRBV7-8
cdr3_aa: CASSITGLVETRYF

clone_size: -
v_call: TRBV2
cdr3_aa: CASSEYSQGTQYF

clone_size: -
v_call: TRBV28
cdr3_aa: CASSFDRGIDTEAFF

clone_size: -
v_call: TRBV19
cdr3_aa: CASRAGTGSYEQYF

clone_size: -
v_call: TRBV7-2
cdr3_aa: CASSLTSGGYNEQFF

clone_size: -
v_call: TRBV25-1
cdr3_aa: CASTPEGVSGANVLTF